The 4 T cell receptor beta chains below were found in one sample sequenced in a study of cytomegalovirus exposure and HLA in healthy donors. Sequenced by immunoSEQ multiplex PCR; TCRdb stores in-frame clones only, minus some. The data show about 110,000 clones, around 85% seen once. The sample was PBMCs. These receptors came from a young woman in good health and CMV-seronegative.

This clone was counted a few times. The V gene is TRBV27, the J gene TRBJ1-1; TRBD1 might be the D (6 bases). Looked up from germline, CDR1 is MNHEY and CDR2 is SMNVEV (reference sequence). Trimming took 2 bases from V and 7 from J, leaving 11 bases between them. The CDR3 has 13 amino acids. Here the CDR3 reads CASSLGGLREAFF. CDR3 in DNA: TGTGCCAGCAGTTTAGGGGGCCTTCGTGAAGCTTTCTTT.

V usage is TRBV5-1 and J usage is TRBJ1-5, with 8 bases aligning to TRBD1. CDR3 length: 14 residues. Germline CDR1 reads SGHRS; CDR2 reads YFSETQ. Trimming took 0 bases from V and 5 from J; bases not matched to a gene: 1. CDR3 nucleotides: TGCGCCAGCAGCTTGGCAGGGGGCCATCAGCCCCAGCATTTT. Its protein is CASSLAGGHQPQHF.

The rearrangement joins TRBV10-2 to TRBJ1-1; no clear D. From germline, CDR1 is WSHSY and CDR2 SAAADI. The V end lost 0 bases, the J end lost 0 bases, and 14 bases lay between the germline ends. The CDR3 sequence is 17 residues long. The CDR3 DNA reads as TGCGCCAGCAGTGAGTCCGAGGGCCTTCGGATGAACACTGAAGCTTTCTTT. Translation: CASSESEGLRMNTEAFF.

This clone has more than one count but fewer than ten. This chain uses TRBV7-6 with TRBJ1-1; possible D gene TRBD1, 6 bases. Germline values: CDR1 SGHVS, CDR2 FNYEAQ. This CDR3 is built from 15 residues. V was trimmed by 3 bases and J by 4 bases, leaving 15 bases between them. The CDR3 region has the DNA TGTGCCAGCAGCTTCCGACTGAAGGACAGCACTGAAGCTTTCTTT. Translating gives CASSFRLKDSTEAFF.